Listed here are 5 T cell receptor beta chains from one sample, sequenced in a study of cytomegalovirus exposure and HLA in healthy donors. The PCR used 60 Vbeta and 13 Jbeta primers. Generated by immunoSEQ multiplex PCR, the TCRdb table keeps only in-frame clones and is missing some. The table has about 100,000 clones, over 65% seen once. The sequenced material came from PBMCs. Receptors were obtained from a woman aged 40 to 49 in good health and CMV-seronegative.

The V gene is TRBV18, the J gene TRBJ2-2; 13 nucleotides agree with TRBD2. This CDR3 is built from 18 residues. From germline, CDR1 is KGHSH and CDR2 LQKENI. The J segment lost 3 bases and the V segment lost 4 bases, leaving 8 bases of the junction unmatched. The CDR3 here is CASSLGLAGSLDTGELFF. CDR3 coding DNA: TGTGCCAGCTCACTGGGACTAGCGGGGAGTCTGGACACCGGGGAGCTGTTTTTT.

To note about this clone: Other DNA sequences in the same sample also yield this CDR3. V and J are TRBV11-3 and TRBJ2-5, with 8 nucleotides matching TRBD1. Unmatched junction bases numbered 8, after V lost 1 base and J lost 7 bases. The CDR3 covers 15 residues. Germline-derived CDR1 and CDR2 are SGHNT and YENEEA. The CDR3 region is CASSLGTGGQWTQYF. DNA for the CDR3: TGTGCCAGCAGCTTAGGAACAGGGGGACAGTGGACCCAGTACTTC.

This clone is a singleton in its sample. This chain uses TRBV28 with TRBJ2-7; D is unclear. Germline assignment: CDR1 MDHEN and CDR2 SYDVKM. V was clipped by 7 bases and J by 0 bases, with 19 bases between them. The length of the CDR3 is 16 residues. CDR3 in amino acids: CASISRAGSTSYEQYF. DNA of the CDR3: TGTGCCAGCATATCGCGTGCAGGATCAACCTCCTACGAGCAGTACTTC.

The rearrangement uses TRBV30 and TRBJ1-4; D call uncertain. The CDR3 has 14 amino acids. The germline CDR1 and CDR2 sequences are GTSNPN and SVGIG (reference sequence). The germline V and J ends were trimmed by 2 bases and 5 bases, with 12 bases remaining between them. The CDR3 spells CAWSRGTTNEKLFF. The DNA of the CDR3 is TGTGCCTGGAGTCGCGGTACCACGAATGAAAAACTGTTTTTT.

V gene TRBV28 combines with J gene TRBJ2-5; D is possibly TRBD1 (6 bases). The DNA matches TRBJ2-7 better at its end, which makes the J call doubtful. CDR1 MDHEN and CDR2 SYDVKM come from the germline V gene. This CDR3 contains 19 residues. The CDR3 DNA reads as TGTGCCAGCAGTTTTGGCCTATCGGACAGACAGATTCTGACCTACGAGCAGTACTTC. The encoded protein is CASSFGLSDRQILTYEQYF.